This TCR beta chain is from a study of cytomegalovirus exposure and HLA in healthy donors. Researchers ran the PCR with 60 Vbeta and 13 Jbeta primers. Profiled with immunoSEQ multiplex PCR; TCRdb holds only in-frame clones, not every one. Of about 300,000 clones listed, 75% to 90% are singletons. Turning to this clone: Antigen specificity is unknown.

Whole-study results and caveats: What was likely a sequencing artifact was a cluster of highly shared sequence variants. The study labeled under 200 TCR beta chains cytomegalovirus-associated.

Specimen: PBMCs. The clonotype was recovered from a man aged 40-49 years in good health and CMV-seropositive.

CDR3 in amino acids: CASELQRGTKNIQYF. For the CDR3, the DNA is TGTGCCAGCGAACTCCAGCGGGGAACCAAAAACATTCAGTACTTC. V and J are TRBV11-2 and TRBJ2-4; TRBD2 agrees at 7 bases. Losses at the gene ends were 8 bases for V and 2 bases for J; bases not matched to a gene: 9. The CDR3 extends over 15 amino acids. Germline V lookup: CDR1 SGHAT, CDR2 FQNNGV.